The T cell receptor (beta chain) described here comes from a study of blood T cell repertoires in COVID-19. Whole-study context: Donors in the United States, Italy and Spain gave samples during acute or convalescent COVID-19. T cells, B-cell-depleted T cells, or PBMCs supplied cDNA or gDNA.

Clones were sequenced by immunoSEQ multiplex PCR, and TCRdb holds only the in-frame ones, with some missing. The sample gives more than 85,000 clones, roughly 90% of which show up once; roughly 6% is in the top ten. V was shortened by 5 bases and J by 4 bases, with 12 bases between the two germline ends. The CDR3 totals 14 residues. CDR1 and CDR2 from the germline V gene are MNHEY and SMNVEV (reference sequence). The V call is TRBV27, the J call TRBJ1-5; D may be TRBD1 (6 bases). The TCR originated in a woman aged 60-75 years with acute or convalescent COVID-19. Sequencing was performed on peripheral blood. The CDR3 loop is CASSPGTPNQPQHF. The CDR3 DNA sequence: TGTGCCAGCAGTCCCGGGACACCTAATCAGCCCCAGCATTTT.